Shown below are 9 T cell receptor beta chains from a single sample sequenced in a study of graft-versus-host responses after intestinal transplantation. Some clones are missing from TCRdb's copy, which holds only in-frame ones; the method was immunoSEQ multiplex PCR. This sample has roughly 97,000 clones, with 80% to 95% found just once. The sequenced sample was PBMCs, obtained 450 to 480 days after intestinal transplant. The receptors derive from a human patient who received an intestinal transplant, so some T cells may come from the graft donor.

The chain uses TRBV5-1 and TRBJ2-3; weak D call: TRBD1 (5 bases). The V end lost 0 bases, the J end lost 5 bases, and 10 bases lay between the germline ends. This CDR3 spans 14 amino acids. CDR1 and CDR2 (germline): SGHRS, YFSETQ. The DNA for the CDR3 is TGCGCCAGCAGCTTGGGCACAGACAGAGATACGCAGTATTTT. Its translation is CASSLGTDRDTQYF.

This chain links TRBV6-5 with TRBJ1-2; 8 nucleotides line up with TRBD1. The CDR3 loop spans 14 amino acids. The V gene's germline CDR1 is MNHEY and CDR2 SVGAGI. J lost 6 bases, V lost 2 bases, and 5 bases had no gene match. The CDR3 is CASSYRDRSDGYTF. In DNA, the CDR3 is TGTGCCAGCAGTTACAGGGACAGGTCGGATGGCTACACCTTC.

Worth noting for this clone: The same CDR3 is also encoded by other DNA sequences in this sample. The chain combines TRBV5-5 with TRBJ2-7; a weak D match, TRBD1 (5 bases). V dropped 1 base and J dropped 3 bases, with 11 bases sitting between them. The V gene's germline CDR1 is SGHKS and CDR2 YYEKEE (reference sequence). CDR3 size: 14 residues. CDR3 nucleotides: TGTGCCAGCAGCTTGAGGGGAACTGACTACGAGCAGTACTTC. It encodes CASSLRGTDYEQYF.

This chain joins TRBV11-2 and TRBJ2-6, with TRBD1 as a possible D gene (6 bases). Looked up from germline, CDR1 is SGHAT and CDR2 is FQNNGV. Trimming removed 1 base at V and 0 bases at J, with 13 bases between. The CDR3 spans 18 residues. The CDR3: CASSLGTVPSSGANVLTF. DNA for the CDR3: TGTGCCAGCAGCTTAGGGACAGTTCCTTCCTCTGGGGCCAACGTCCTGACTTTC.

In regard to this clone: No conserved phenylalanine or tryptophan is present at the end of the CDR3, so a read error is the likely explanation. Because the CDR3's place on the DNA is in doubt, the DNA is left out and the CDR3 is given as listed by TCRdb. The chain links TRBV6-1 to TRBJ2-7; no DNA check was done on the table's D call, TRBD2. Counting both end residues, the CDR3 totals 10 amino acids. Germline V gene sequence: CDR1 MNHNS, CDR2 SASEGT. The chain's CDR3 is CASRYFRLNL.

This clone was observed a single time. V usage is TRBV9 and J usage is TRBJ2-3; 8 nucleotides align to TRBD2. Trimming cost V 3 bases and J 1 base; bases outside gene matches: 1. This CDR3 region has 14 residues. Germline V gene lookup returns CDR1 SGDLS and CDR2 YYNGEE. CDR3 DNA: TGTGCCAGCAGCGGTAGCGGGGGCACAGATACGCAGTATTTT. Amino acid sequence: CASSGSGGTDTQYF. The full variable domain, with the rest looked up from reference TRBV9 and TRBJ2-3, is DSGVTQTPKHLITATGQRVTLRCSPRSGDLSVYWYQQSLDQGLQFLIQYYNGEERAKGNILERFSAQQFPDLHSELNLSSLELGDSALYFCASSGSGGTDTQYFGPGTRLTVL.

CDR3 region: CASSVQGAKGYTF. In nucleotides, the CDR3 is TGTGCCAGCAGCGTCCAGGGGGCGAAGGGCTACACCTTC. The rearrangement uses TRBV5-4 and TRBJ1-2; 8 bases line up with TRBD1. This CDR3 region has 13 residues. Germline-derived CDR1 and CDR2 are SGHNT and YYREEE (reference sequence). The trim removed 4 bases at V and 8 bases at J, leaving 7 bases unmatched.

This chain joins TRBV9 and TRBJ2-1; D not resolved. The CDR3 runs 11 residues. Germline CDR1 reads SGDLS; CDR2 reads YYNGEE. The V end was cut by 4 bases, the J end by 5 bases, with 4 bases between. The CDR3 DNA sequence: TGTGCCAGCAGCATGAACAATGAGCAGTTCTTC. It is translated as CASSMNNEQFF.

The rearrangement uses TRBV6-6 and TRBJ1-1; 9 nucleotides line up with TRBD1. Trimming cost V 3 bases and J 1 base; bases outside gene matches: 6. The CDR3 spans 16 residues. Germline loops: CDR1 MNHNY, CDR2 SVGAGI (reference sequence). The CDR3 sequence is CASSYGTGGWNTEAFF. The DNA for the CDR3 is TGTGCCAGCAGTTATGGAACAGGGGGCTGGAACACTGAAGCTTTCTTT.